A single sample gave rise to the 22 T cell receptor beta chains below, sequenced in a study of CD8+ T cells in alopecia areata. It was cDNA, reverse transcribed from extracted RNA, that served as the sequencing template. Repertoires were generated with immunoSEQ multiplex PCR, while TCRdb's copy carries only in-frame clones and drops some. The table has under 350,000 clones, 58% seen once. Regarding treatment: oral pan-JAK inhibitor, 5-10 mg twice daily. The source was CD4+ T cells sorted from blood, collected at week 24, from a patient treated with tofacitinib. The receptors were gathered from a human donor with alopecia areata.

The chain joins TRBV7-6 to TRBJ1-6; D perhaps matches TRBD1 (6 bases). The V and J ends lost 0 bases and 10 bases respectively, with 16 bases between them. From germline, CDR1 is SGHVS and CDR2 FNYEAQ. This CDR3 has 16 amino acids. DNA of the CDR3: TGTGCCAGCAGCTTAGCGGCCAGGGGAGTTTTGTCACCCCTCCACTTT. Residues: CASSLAARGVLSPLHF.

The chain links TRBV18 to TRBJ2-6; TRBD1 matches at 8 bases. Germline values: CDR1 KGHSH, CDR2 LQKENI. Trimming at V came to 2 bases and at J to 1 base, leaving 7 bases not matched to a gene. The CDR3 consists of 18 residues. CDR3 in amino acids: CASSPLLRGRSGANVLTF. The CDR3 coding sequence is TGTGCCAGCTCACCATTGCTCAGGGGGCGGTCTGGGGCCAACGTCCTGACTTTC.

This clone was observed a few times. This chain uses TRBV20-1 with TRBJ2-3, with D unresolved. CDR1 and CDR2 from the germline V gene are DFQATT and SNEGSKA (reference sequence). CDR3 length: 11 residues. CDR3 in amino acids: CSTQNIDTQYF. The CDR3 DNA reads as TGCAGCACTCAAAATATAGATACGCAGTATTTT.

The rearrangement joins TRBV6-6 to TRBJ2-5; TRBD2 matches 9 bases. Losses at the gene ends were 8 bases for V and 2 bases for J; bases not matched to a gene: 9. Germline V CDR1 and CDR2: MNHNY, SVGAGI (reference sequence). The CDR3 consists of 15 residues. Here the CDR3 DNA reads TGTGCCAGCGGGGCTCTAGCGGGGATACAAGAGACCCAGTACTTC. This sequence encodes CASGALAGIQETQYF.

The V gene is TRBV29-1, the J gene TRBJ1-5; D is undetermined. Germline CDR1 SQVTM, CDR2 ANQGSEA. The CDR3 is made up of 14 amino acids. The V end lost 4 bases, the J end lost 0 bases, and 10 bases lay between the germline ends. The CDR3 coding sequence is TGCAGCGTTGTATCAGGTTATAGCAATCAGCCCCAGCATTTT. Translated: CSVVSGYSNQPQHF.

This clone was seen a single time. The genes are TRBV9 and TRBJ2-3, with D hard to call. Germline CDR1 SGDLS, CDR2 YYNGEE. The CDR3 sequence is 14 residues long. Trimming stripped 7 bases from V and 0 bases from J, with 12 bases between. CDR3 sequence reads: CASGISWSTDTQYF. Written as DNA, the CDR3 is TGTGCCAGCGGAATAAGTTGGAGCACAGATACGCAGTATTTT.

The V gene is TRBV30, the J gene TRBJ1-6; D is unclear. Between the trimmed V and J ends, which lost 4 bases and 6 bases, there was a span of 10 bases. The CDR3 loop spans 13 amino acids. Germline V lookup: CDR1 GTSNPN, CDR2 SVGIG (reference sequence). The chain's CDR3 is CAWTGSLNSPLHF. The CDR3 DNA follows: TGTGCCTGGACCGGCAGTCTTAATTCACCCCTCCACTTT.

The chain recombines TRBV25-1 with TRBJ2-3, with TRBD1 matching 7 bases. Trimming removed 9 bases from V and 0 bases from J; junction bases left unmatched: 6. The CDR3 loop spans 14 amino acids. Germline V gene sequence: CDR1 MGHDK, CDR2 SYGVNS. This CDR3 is CASMGTVSTDTQYF. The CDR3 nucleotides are TGTGCCAGTATGGGGACAGTCAGCACAGATACGCAGTATTTT.

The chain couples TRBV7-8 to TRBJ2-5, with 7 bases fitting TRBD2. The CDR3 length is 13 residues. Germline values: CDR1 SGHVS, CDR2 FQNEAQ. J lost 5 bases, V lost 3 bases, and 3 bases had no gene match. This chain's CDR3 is CASSFWGGETQYF. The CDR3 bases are TGTGCCAGCAGCTTTTGGGGAGGGGAGACCCAGTACTTC.

The CDR3 DNA sequence: TGCGCCAGCAGCTTCCGGGGCACAGATACGCAGTATTTT. It codes for CASSFRGTDTQYF. The rearrangement uses TRBV5-1 and TRBJ2-3; D is uncertain. The CDR3 runs to 13 residues. CDR1 is SGHRS and CDR2 is YFSETQ in the germline V gene. V lost 2 bases to trimming and J lost 1 base, with 5 bases between them.

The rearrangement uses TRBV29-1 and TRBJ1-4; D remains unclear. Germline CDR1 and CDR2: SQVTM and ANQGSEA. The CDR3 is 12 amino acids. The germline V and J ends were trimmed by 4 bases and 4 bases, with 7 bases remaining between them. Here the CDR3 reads CSVVGINEKLFF. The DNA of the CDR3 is TGCAGCGTTGTAGGGATTAATGAAAAACTGTTTTTT.

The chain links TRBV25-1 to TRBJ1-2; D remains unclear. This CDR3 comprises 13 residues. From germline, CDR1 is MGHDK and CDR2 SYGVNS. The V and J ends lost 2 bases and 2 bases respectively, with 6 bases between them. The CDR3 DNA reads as TGTGCCAGCAGTGAACCGAACAACTATGGCTACACCTTC. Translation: CASSEPNNYGYTF.

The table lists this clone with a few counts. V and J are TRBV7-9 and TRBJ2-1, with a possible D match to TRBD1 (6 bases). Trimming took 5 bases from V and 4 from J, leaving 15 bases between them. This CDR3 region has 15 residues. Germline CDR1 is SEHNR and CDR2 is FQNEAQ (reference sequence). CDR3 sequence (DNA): TGTGCCAGCAGCCACAGGGACCCCACTTACAATGAGCAGTTCTTC. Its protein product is CASSHRDPTYNEQFF.

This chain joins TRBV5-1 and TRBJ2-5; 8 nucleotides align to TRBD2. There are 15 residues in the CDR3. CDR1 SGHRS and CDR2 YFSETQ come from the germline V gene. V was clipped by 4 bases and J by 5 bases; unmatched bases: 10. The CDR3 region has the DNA TGCGCCAGCAGCCCTGGACTAGCTAAGTGGGAGACCCAGTACTTC. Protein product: CASSPGLAKWETQYF.

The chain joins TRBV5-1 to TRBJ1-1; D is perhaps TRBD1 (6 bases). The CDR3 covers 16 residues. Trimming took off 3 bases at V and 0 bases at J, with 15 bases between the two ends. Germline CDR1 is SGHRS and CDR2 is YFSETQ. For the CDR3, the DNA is TGCGCCAGCAGCTCGCCCCCCGGGACATTGAACACTGAAGCTTTCTTT. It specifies CASSSPPGTLNTEAFF.

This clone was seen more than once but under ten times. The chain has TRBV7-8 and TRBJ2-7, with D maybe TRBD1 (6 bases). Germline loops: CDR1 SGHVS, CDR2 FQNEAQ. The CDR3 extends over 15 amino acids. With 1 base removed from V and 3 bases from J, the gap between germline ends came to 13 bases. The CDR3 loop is CASSLGDIRIYEQYF. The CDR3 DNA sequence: TGTGCCAGCAGCTTAGGGGACATCCGCATCTACGAGCAGTACTTC. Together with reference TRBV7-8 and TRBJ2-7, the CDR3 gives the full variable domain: GAGVSQSPRYKVAKRGQDVALRCDPISGHVSLFWYQQALGQGPEFLTYFQNEAQLDKSGLPSDRFFAERPEGSVSTLKIQRTQQEDSAVYLCASSLGDIRIYEQYFGPGTRLTVT.

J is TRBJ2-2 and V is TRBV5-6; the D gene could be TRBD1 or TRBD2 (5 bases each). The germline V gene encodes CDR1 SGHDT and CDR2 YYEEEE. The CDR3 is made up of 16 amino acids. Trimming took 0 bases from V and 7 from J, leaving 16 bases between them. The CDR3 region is CASSLASRGMDGELFF. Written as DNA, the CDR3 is TGTGCCAGCAGCTTGGCCTCGAGGGGAATGGACGGGGAGCTGTTTTTT.

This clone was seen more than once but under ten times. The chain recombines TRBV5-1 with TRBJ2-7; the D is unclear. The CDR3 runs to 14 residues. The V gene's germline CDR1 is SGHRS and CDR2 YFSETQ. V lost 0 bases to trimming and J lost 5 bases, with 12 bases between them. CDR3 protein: CASSLDGVGNEQYF. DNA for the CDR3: TGCGCCAGCAGCTTGGATGGAGTTGGGAACGAGCAGTACTTC.

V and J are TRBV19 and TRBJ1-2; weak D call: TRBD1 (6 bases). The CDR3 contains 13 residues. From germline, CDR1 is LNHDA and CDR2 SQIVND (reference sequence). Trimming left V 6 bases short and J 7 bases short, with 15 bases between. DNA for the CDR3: TGTGCCAGTAGCCATTACAGGGAACGTGGCTACACCTTC. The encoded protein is CASSHYRERGYTF.

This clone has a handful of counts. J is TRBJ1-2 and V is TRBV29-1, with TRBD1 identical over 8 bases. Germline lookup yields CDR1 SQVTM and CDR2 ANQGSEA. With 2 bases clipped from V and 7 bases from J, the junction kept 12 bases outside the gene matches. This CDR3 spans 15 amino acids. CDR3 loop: CSVERLAGGYGGYTF. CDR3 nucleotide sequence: TGCAGCGTTGAACGCTTGGCAGGGGGCTATGGTGGCTACACCTTC.

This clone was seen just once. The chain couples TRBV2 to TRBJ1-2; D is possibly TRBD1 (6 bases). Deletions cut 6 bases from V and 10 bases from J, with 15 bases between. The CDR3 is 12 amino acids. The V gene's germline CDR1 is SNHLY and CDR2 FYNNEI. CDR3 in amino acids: CASRGDRRVYTF. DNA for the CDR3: TGTGCCAGCAGGGGCGACAGGAGAGTCTACACCTTC.

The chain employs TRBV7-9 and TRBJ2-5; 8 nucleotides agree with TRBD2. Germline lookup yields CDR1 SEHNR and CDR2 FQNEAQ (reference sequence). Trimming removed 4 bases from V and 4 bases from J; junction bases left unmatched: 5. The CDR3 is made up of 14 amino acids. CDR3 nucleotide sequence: TGTGCCAGCAGCTCGGGACTAGTCGGAGAGACCCAGTACTTC. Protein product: CASSSGLVGETQYF.